This TCR beta chain stems from a study of T cell repertoires in cytomegalovirus infection. On the study more broadly: In the study, CMV epitopes included recently identified HLA-C-restricted and well-studied HLA-B-restricted ones. It was the public TCR beta signatures that indicated both CMV infection and matching HLA type.

The CDR3 spans 13 residues. Germline CDR1 LNHDA, CDR2 SQIVND (reference sequence). Trimming left V 1 base short and J 6 bases short, with 9 bases between. One entry per CDR3 protein results from TCRdb running MiXCR on the reads. This table has roughly 110,000 distinct CDR3 sequences, more than 30% appearing once. This clonotype was observed once. The target antigen is unknown. General study points: HLA-C-restricted TCR beta clonotypes specific for CMV led the ex vivo response. Totalled public TCR beta family frequency picked out people who carried CMV plus the relevant HLA.

The sample here was CD8+ T cells from cultured PBMCs, taken from culture after CMV antigen stimulation. The genes are TRBV19 and TRBJ1-1, with D unresolved. The receptor comes from a human donor in good health (CMV status not recorded). Some clones in this sample may be carry-over from other donors' samples. The CDR3: CASSIGPGAEAFF. CDR3 bases: TGTGCCAGTAGTATAGGCCCGGGAGCTGAAGCTTTCTTT.